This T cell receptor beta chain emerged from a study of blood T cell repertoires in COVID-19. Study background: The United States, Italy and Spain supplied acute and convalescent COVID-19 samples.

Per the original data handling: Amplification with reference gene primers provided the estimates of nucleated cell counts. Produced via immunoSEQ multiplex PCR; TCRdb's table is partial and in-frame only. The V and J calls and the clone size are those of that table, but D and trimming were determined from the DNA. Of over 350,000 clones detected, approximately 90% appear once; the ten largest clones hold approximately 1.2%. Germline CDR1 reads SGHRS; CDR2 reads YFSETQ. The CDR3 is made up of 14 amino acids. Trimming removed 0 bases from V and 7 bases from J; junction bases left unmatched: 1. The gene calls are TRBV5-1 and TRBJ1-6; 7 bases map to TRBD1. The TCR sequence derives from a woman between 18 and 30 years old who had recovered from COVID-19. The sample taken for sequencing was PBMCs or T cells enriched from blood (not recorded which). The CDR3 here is CASSLEQGNSPLHF. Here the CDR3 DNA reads TGCGCCAGCAGCTTGGAACAGGGGAATTCACCCCTCCACTTT.